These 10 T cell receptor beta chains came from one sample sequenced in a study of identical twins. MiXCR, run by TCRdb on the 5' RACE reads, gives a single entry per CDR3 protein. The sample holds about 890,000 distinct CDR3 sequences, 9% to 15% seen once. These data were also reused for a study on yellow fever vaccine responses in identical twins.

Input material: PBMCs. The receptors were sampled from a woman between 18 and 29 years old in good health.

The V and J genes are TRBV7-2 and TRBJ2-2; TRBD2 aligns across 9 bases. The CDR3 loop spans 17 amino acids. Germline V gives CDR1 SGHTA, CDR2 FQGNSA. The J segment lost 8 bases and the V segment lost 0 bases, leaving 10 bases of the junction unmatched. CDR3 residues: CASSLAFGGGAAGELFF. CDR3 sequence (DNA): TGTGCCAGCAGCTTAGCGTTTGGCGGGGGGGCCGCTGGGGAGCTGTTTTTT.

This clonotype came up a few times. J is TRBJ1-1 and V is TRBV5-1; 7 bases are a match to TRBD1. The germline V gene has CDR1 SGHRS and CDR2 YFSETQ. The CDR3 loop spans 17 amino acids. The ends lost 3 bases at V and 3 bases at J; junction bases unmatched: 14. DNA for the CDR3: TGCGCCAGCAGCTGGGCGGGACTGACAGGGCTGGACACTGAAGCTTTCTTT. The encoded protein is CASSWAGLTGLDTEAFF.

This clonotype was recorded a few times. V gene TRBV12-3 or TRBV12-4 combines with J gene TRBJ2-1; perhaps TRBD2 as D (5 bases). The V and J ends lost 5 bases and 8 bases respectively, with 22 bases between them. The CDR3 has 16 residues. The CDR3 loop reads CASSHQDSPRRDEQFF. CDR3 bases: TGTGCCAGCAGTCACCAGGACTCGCCCAGAAGAGATGAGCAGTTCTTC.

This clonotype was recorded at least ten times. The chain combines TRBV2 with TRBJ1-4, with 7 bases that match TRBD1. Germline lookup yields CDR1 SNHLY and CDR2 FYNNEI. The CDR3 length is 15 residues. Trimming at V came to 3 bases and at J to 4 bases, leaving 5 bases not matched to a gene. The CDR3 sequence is CASSDEGAVNEKLFF. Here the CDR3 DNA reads TGTGCCAGCAGTGATGAGGGGGCGGTTAATGAAAAACTGTTTTTT.

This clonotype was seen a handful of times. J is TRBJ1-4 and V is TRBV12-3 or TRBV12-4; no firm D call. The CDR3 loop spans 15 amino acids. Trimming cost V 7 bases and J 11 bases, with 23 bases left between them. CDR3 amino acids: CASTSSTADFGKLFF. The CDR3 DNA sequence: TGTGCCAGCACTTCTTCAACGGCGGATTTCGGTAAACTGTTTTTT.

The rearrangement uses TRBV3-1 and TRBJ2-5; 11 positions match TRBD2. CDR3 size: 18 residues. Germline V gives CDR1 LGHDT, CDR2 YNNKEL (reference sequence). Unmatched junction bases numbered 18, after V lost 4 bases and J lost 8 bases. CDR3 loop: CASSPLPTSGGARGTQYF. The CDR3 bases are TGTGCCAGCAGCCCACTCCCAACTAGCGGGGGTGCCCGGGGTACCCAGTACTTC.

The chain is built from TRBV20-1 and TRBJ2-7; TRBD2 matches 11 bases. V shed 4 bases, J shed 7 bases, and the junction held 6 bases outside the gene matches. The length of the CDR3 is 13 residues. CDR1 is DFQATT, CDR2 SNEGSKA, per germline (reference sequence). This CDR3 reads CSAKLAGVGEQYF. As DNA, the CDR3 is TGCAGTGCTAAACTAGCGGGAGTAGGGGAGCAGTACTTC.

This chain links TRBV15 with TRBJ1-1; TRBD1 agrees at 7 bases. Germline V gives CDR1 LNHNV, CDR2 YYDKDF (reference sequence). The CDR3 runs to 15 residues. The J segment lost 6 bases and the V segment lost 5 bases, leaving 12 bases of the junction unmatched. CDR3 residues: CATSAQLTGDAEAFF. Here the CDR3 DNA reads TGTGCCACCAGCGCGCAGCTTACAGGGGATGCTGAAGCTTTCTTT.

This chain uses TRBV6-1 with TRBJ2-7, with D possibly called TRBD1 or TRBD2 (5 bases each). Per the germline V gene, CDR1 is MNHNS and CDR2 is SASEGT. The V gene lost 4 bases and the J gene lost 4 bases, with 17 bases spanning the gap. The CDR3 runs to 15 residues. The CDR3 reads CASSAFPGREYEQYV. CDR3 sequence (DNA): TGTGCCAGCAGTGCCTTTCCGGGACGGGAATACGAGCAGTACGTC.

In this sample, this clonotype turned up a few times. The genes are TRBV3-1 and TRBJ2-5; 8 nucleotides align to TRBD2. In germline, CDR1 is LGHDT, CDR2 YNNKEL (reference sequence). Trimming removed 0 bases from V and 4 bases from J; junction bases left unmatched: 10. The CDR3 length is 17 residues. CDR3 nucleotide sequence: TGTGCCAGCAGCCAAGATTTATCGGCGGGGGGCGGAGAGACCCAGTACTTC. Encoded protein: CASSQDLSAGGGETQYF.